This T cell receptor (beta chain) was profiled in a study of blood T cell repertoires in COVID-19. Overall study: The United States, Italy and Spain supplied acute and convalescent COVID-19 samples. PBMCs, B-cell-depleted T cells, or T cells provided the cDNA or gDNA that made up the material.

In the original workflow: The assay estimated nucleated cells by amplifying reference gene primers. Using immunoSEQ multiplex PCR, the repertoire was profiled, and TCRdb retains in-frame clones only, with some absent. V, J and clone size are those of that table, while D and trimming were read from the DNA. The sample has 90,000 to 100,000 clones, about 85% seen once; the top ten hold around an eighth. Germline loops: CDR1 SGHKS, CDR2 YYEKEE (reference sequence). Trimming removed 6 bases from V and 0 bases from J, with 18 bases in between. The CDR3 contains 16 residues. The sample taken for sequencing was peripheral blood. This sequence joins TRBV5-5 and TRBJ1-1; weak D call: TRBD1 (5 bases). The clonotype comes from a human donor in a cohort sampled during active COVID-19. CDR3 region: CASILQASLMNTEAFF. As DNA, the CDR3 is TGTGCCAGCATTCTACAGGCATCTCTTATGAACACTGAAGCTTTCTTT. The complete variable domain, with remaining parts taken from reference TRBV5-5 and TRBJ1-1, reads DAGVTQSPTHLIKTRGQQVTLRCSPISGHKSVSWYQQVLGQGPQFIFQYYEKEERGRGNFPDRFSARQFPNYSSELNVNALLLGDSALYLCASILQASLMNTEAFFGQGTRLTVV.